These T cell receptor beta chains were read from a single sample in a study of blood T cell repertoires in COVID-19. Measured with immunoSEQ multiplex PCR; TCRdb has only the in-frame clones, and not every one. Among some 380,000 clones listed, roughly 90% were seen once. What was sequenced was PBMCs or T cells enriched from blood (not recorded which). Receptors originate from a woman aged 40 to 55 with acute COVID-19. The CDR3 runs from the conserved cysteine through the conserved F or W. The D gene is left open where the match is weak. Clone size is not always given. Where it is, it says once, few, many or a class for expanded clones.

j_call,clone_size,v_call,d_call,cdr3_aa,cdr3_nt
TRBJ2-5,NA,TRBV9,NA,CASSVSGMGGYETQYF,TGTGCCAGCAGCGTATCGGGGATGGGGGGTTACGAGACCCAGTACTTC
TRBJ2-7,once,TRBV19,TRBD2,CASSRVAGAGEQYF,TGTGCCAGTAGTCGAGTAGCGGGGGCGGGAGAGCAGTACTTC
TRBJ1-2,few,TRBV7-6,NA,CASSLARDYGYTF,TGTGCCAGCAGCTTAGCGAGGGATTATGGCTACACCTTC
TRBJ2-3,NA,TRBV27,TRBD2,CASSPRGDTQYF,TGTGCCAGCAGTCCGCGGGGGGATACGCAGTATTTT
TRBJ2-2,NA,TRBV5-1,TRBD2,CASSRTSGNTGELFF,TGCGCCAGCAGCCGGACTAGCGGAAACACCGGGGAGCTGTTTTTT
TRBJ1-3,NA,TRBV4-1,TRBD1,CASSQGRQGAMRGNTIYF,TGCGCCAGCAGCCAAGGCCGACAGGGGGCAATGCGGGGAAACACCATATATTTT
TRBJ1-2,NA,TRBV6-2/TRBV6-3,TRBD1,CASSAPHRGFFTF,TGTGCCAGCAGCGCACCCCACAGGGGTTTCTTCACCTTC
TRBJ2-1,NA,TRBV29-1,TRBD1,CSAAGDRARYNEQFF,TGCAGCGCGGCGGGTGACAGGGCTCGATACAATGAGCAGTTCTTC
TRBJ2-3,NA,TRBV24-1,TRBD1,CATSEGGHTDTQYF,TGTGCCACCAGTGAAGGGGGCCACACAGATACGCAGTATTTT
TRBJ2-3,NA,TRBV11-2,NA,CASSLGRLTDTQYF,TGTGCCAGCAGCTTAGGTAGACTTACAGATACGCAGTATTTT
TRBJ2-7,NA,TRBV5-8,NA,CASKAPQGRRYEQYF,TGTGCCAGCAAGGCCCCTCAGGGGCGGCGCTACGAGCAGTACTTC
TRBJ1-5,NA,TRBV6-1,NA,CASSEYPDNQPQHF,TGTGCCAGCAGTGAATACCCAGATAATCAGCCCCAGCATTTT
TRBJ1-2,NA,TRBV29-1,NA,CSVFLYGYTF,TGCAGCGTTTTCCTCTATGGCTACACCTTC
TRBJ2-2,NA,TRBV5-8,TRBD1,CASSPRDRSTGELFF,TGTGCCAGCAGCCCCCGGGACAGATCCACCGGGGAGCTGTTTTTT
TRBJ1-2,NA,TRBV19,NA,CASSIRGARDGYTF,TGTGCCAGTAGTATCAGGGGTGCAAGGGATGGCTACACCTTC
TRBJ1-1,NA,TRBV30,NA,CAWTGMGTEAFF,TGTGCCTGGACAGGGATGGGGACTGAAGCTTTCTTT
TRBJ2-3,once,TRBV5-4,NA,CASSRGLPQSTDTQYF,TGTGCCAGCAGCCGAGGACTACCTCAGAGCACAGATACGCAGTATTTT